The TCR beta chain under discussion was sequenced for a study of T cell repertoires in cytomegalovirus infection. Study overall: Both CMV infection and a matching HLA type were indicated by public TCR beta signatures. Overall study results and limits: Carriers of CMV plus the relevant HLA were identified by cumulative public TCR beta family frequency.

This clonotype occurred a few times. Its target is unknown. This CDR3 comprises 15 residues. Looked up from germline, CDR1 is MNHNY and CDR2 is SVGAGI (reference sequence). With 2 bases clipped from V and 7 bases from J, the junction kept 6 bases outside the gene matches. TCRdb processed the reads anew with MiXCR; each CDR3 protein has one entry. The table lists about 680,000 distinct CDR3 sequences, 20% to 30% of them singletons. Sequencing was performed on CD8+ T cells from PBMCs. This clonotype was sampled from a human donor in good health (CMV status not recorded). Some clones in this sample may be carry-over from other donors' samples. The chain is built from TRBV6-6 and TRBJ1-2; TRBD1 matches 11 bases. For the CDR3, the DNA is TGTGCCAGCAGTTACCTTTCCGGGACAGGGGGTGGCTACACCTTC. It codes for CASSYLSGTGGGYTF.